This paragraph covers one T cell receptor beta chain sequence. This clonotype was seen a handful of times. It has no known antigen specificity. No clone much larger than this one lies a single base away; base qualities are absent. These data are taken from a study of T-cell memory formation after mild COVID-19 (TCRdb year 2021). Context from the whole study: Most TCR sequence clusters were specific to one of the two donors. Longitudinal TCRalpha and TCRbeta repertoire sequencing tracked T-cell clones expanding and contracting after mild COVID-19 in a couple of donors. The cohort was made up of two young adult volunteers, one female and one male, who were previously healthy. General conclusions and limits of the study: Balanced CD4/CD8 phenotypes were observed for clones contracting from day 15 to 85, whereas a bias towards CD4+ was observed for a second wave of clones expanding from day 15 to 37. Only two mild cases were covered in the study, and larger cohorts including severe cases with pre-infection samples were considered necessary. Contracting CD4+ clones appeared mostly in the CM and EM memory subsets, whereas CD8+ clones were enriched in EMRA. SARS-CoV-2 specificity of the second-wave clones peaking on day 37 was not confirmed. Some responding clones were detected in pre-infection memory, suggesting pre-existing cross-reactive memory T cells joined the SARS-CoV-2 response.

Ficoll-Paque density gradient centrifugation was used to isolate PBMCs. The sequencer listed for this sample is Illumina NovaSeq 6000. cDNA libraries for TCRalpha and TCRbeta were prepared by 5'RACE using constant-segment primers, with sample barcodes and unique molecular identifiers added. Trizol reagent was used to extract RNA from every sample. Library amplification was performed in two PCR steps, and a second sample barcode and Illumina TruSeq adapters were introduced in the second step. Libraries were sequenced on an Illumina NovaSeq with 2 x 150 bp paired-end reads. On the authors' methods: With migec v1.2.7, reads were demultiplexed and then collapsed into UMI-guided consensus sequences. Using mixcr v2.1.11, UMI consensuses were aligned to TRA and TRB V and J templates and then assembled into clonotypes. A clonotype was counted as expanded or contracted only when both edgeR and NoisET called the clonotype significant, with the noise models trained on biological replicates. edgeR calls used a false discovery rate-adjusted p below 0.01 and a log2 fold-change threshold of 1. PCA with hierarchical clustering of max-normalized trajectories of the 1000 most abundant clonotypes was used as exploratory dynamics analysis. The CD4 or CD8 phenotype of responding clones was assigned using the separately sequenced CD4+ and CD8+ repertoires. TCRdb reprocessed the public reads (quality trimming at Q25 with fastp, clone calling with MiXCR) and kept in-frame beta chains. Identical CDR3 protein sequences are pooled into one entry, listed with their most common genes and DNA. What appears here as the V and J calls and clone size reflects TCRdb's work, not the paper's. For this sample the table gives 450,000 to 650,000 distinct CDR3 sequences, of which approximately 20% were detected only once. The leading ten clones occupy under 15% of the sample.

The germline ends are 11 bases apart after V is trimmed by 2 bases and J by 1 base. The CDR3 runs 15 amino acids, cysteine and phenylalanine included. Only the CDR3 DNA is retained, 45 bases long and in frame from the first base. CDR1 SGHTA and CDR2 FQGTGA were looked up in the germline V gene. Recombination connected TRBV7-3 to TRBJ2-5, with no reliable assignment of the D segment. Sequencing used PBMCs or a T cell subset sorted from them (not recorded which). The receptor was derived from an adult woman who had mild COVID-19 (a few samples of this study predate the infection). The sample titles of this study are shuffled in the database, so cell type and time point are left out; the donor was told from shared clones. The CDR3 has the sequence CASSLGGLVQETQYF. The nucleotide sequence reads TGTGCCAGCAGCTTAGGCGGCCTTGTCCAAGAGACCCAGTACTTC.